This T cell receptor (beta chain) is drawn from a study of response to subunit inactivated influenza vaccine. General study points: Authors suggested each seasonal flu vaccination may recruit only limited numbers of new T cells.

This clonotype has only a few counts. Its target is not known. The CDR3 contains 15 residues. CDR1 DFQATT and CDR2 SNEGSKA come from the germline V gene (reference sequence). V lost 1 base to trimming and J lost 0 bases, with 10 bases between them. In TCRdb, the RT-PCR reads were re-called with MiXCR into one record per CDR3 protein. The sample includes hundreds of thousands of distinct CDR3 sequences, about 11% of them seen just once. The sequence came from a man in his fifties who received an inactivated influenza vaccine. Material: PBMCs from blood, obtained on the day of vaccination. The rearrangement links TRBV20-1 to TRBJ1-5; the D is unclear. The CDR3 sequence: CSARGLSGSNQPQHF. CDR3 in DNA: TGCAGTGCTAGAGGGCTGAGCGGTAGCAATCAGCCCCAGCATTTT.